Described below is a single T cell receptor beta chain sequence and its context. This entry comes from a study of OX40 agonist ivuxolimab in advanced cancers. The data were produced by immunoSEQ multiplex PCR, yet TCRdb's version contains in-frame clones alone and is incomplete. The data show around 26,000 clones, roughly 85% seen once. The CDR3 sequence is 15 residues long. With V trimmed by 5 bases and J by 4 bases, 11 bases remained unmatched. The germline CDR1 and CDR2 sequences are MNHEY and SMNVEV (reference sequence). The chain couples TRBV27 to TRBJ2-7; TRBD1 matches at 7 bases. The TCR was taken from an adult with an advanced solid tumor such as melanoma, head and neck, liver or kidney cancer. The sequences come from CD4+ or CD8+ T cells sorted from blood, collected in a trial of the OX40 agonist ivuxolimab. The CDR3 nucleotides read TGTGCCAGCAGTAATTCAGGGGGTGGGTTGTACGAGCAGTACTTC. It encodes CASSNSGGGLYEQYF.